This T cell receptor beta chain was obtained from a study of blood T cell repertoires in COVID-19 (dated by TCRdb to the early 2020s). Notes on the research overall: Samples from collaborators originated in the United States, Italy and Spain and spanned both the acute and convalescent phases of COVID-19. Where available, HLA class I and class II types were obtained from metadata supplied by the sample provider rather than from assay-based typing. A freely available public database, intended as a resource for researchers studying the immune response to SARS-CoV-2, is where the repertoires were released. The samples were drawn from the first 160 participants of the ongoing ImmuneRACE study and from 1,254 subjects provided by 6 global collaborators. The sample metadata nearly always contained a de-identified subject ID, COVID-19 status, age in years and sex. The material from the prospective study consisted of cDNA or gDNA derived from T cells, B-cell-depleted T cells, or PBMCs. Deeply sampled blood TCRbeta repertoires from subjects exposed to, actively infected with, or recovered from COVID-19 were included in the dataset. Here is what the overall study found, with its caveats: The quantity of clinical and demographic metadata differed by source and by participant and was supplied without curation.

Of note for this clone: This clone's antigen is unknown. One end of the junction is discordant with germline, which a read error may explain.

Inclusive of the bounding cysteine and phenylalanine, the CDR3 is 12 residues long. Of all the DNA, just the CDR3 is kept, 36 bases in frame from base 1. As encoded in the germline V gene (reference sequence), CDR1 is LNHDA while CDR2 is SQIVND. Collaborating institutions collected whole blood in K2EDTA tubes following their own protocols. Collaborator samples were shipped for TCRbeta analysis as frozen whole blood, isolated PBMCs, or DNA extracted from either sample type. The immunoSEQ Assay, a bias-controlled multiplex PCR, was used to amplify TCRbeta CDR3 regions from genomic DNA. In the authors' own workflow: Within the assay, amplification of reference gene primers was used to estimate how many nucleated cells each sample contained. To quantify the absolute abundance of each unique TCRbeta CDR3 rearrangement, sequence reads were collapsed and filtered. For each sample, productive Simpson clonality was calculated as the square root of Simpson's diversity index across productive rearrangements. TCRdb limited this immuneACCESS table to in-frame rearrangements with V and J called. A share of clones is missing; checked studies link under half to unresolved V genes, and the rest is unexplained. That table gives V, J and clone size, and the DNA gave D and trimming. Counted in this sample were about 46,000 clones; 80% to 90% of them appeared once. The top ten clones comprise less than 9% of the sample.

The chain uses TRBV19 and TRBJ2-1; no D segment can be confidently identified. The sample was peripheral blood. This sequence was found in a man aged 50-59 years with acute or convalescent COVID-19. The bases read TGTGCCAGTAGTATACCGGGTCTAATCCCAGTCTTC. Its product reads: CASSIPGLIPVF. Reference TRBV19 and TRBJ2-1 proteins supply the regions before and after the CDR3; the full variable domain is: DGGITQSPKYLFRKEGQNVTLSCEQNLNHDAMYWYRQDPGQGLRLIYYSQIVNDFQKGDIAEGYSVSREKKESFPLTVTSAQKNPTAFYLCASSIPGLIPVFGPGTRLTVL.